The 10 T cell receptor beta chains listed next were all sequenced from one sample in a study of a mutant IDH1 vaccine in newly diagnosed glioma. Here immunoSEQ multiplex PCR was the method, and the copy in TCRdb shows in-frame clones only, minus some. The sample holds roughly 31,000 clones, around 81% seen once. The time point: week 47, end of study. Each dose of the vaccine consisted of 300 ug of mutant IDH1 20-mer peptide, with topical imiquimod. These receptors are not linked to any known antigen. Specimen: PBMCs, collected from a glioma patient whose treatment included an IDH1 peptide vaccine. The source of these receptors is a man aged 30 to 39 with glioma.

This rearrangement joins TRBV5-1 to TRBJ2-3, with 7 bases fitting TRBD2. CDR3 length: 14 residues. The ends lost 3 bases at V and 5 bases at J; junction bases unmatched: 6. CDR1 and CDR2 (germline): SGHRS, YFSETQ. The CDR3 region is CASSSREAGDTQYF. CDR3 nucleotides: TGCGCCAGCAGCTCCCGGGAGGCTGGAGATACGCAGTATTTT.

This clone was recorded a few times. This rearrangement joins TRBV5-4 to TRBJ1-4; 7 bases are a match to TRBD1. The CDR3 loop spans 17 amino acids. Germline V lookup: CDR1 SGHNT, CDR2 YYREEE (reference sequence). V shed 4 bases, J shed 7 bases, and the junction held 16 bases outside the gene matches. The CDR3 DNA follows: TGTGCCAGCAGCCCGGGGGACAGTCTGGCAGGTGGTGAAAAACTGTTTTTT. Translation gives CASSPGDSLAGGEKLFF.

CDR3 residues: CSVRGAYEQYF. The CDR3 nucleotides are TGCAGCGTTAGGGGGGCTTACGAGCAGTACTTC. The rearrangement links TRBV29-1 to TRBJ2-7, with D perhaps being TRBD1 or TRBD2 (6 bases each). The germline V gene encodes CDR1 SQVTM and CDR2 ANQGSEA. V lost 5 bases and J lost 4, with 9 bases in between. CDR3 length: 11 amino acids.

This CDR3 is CASSLAISSPLHF. In nucleotides, the CDR3 is TGTGCCAGCAGCTTAGCGATAAGTTCACCCCTCCACTTT. The V gene is TRBV7-2, the J gene TRBJ1-6; unclear D gene. The V gene's germline CDR1 is SGHTA and CDR2 FQGNSA. The CDR3 totals 13 residues. The germline V and J ends were trimmed by 0 bases and 9 bases, with 6 bases remaining between them. Drawing the rest from reference TRBV7-2 and TRBJ1-6, the complete variable domain is GAGVSQSPSNKVTEKGKDVELRCDPISGHTALYWYRQSLGQGLEFLIYFQGNSAPDKSGLPSDRFSAERTGGSVSTLTIQRTQQEDSAVYLCASSLAISSPLHFGNGTRLTVT.

V gene TRBV19 combines with J gene TRBJ2-1; no reliable D call. There are 13 residues in the CDR3. The V gene lost 2 bases and the J gene lost 5 bases, with 7 bases spanning the gap. CDR1 is LNHDA and CDR2 is SQIVND in the germline V gene (reference sequence). CDR3 residues: CASSINLNNEQFF. CDR3 coding DNA: TGTGCCAGTAGTATAAATCTGAACAATGAGCAGTTCTTC.

V usage is TRBV7-9 and J usage is TRBJ2-7, with 7 bases aligning to TRBD1. CDR3 length equals 14 residues. Germline-derived CDR1 and CDR2 are SEHNR and FQNEAQ (reference sequence). The V and J ends lost 1 base and 4 bases, in that order; junction bases with no gene match: 4. For the CDR3, the DNA is TGTGCCAGCAGCTTAGGACAGGGAAGGTACGAGCAGTACTTC. Its protein product is CASSLGQGRYEQYF.

The V call is TRBV11-1, the J call TRBJ1-1, with a possible D match to TRBD1 (5 bases). V was shortened by 4 bases and J by 3 bases, with 12 bases between the two germline ends. The germline CDR1 and CDR2 sequences are SGHAT and FQDESV (reference sequence). This CDR3 region has 14 residues. The CDR3 nucleotides are TGTGCCAGCAGCTACGGGACCCAAGACACTGAAGCTTTCTTT. As protein: CASSYGTQDTEAFF.

The CDR3 region has the DNA TGTGCCAGCAGCTTGGAGTTCGGCAACACTGAAGCTTTCTTT. Translating gives CASSLEFGNTEAFF. J is TRBJ1-1 and V is TRBV5-4; D is unclear. Germline V gene lookup returns CDR1 SGHNT and CDR2 YYREEE (reference sequence). Trimming removed 0 bases from V and 2 bases from J, with 8 bases in between. The CDR3 is made up of 14 amino acids.

The chain recombines TRBV30 with TRBJ1-1; D might be TRBD1 (5 bases). The CDR3 has 13 amino acids. Germline V CDR1 and CDR2: GTSNPN, SVGIG (reference sequence). V was cut by 1 base and J by 4 bases, with 10 bases left in between. The CDR3 DNA follows: TGTGCCTGGAGTGATTCAGGGTTCACTGAAGCTTTCTTT. Translation: CAWSDSGFTEAFF.

This clone has only a few counts. The rearrangement links TRBV5-8 to TRBJ2-1; the match to TRBD1 covers 9 bases. Per germline, CDR1 SGHTS and CDR2 YDEGEE. This CDR3 has 16 residues. The V and J ends lost 4 bases and 3 bases, in that order; junction bases with no gene match: 8. The CDR3 spells CASSPQQGANYNEQFF. As DNA, the CDR3 is TGTGCCAGCAGCCCCCAACAGGGGGCTAACTACAATGAGCAGTTCTTC.